These 19 T cell receptor beta chains originate from one sample sequenced in a study of blood T cell repertoires in COVID-19. Generated by immunoSEQ multiplex PCR, the TCRdb table keeps only in-frame clones and is missing some. The sample has a few hundred thousand clones, approximately 84% seen once. Material for sequencing was PBMCs or T cells enriched from blood (not recorded which). Receptor source: a woman aged 18 to 35 who had recovered from COVID-19.

CDR3 bases: TGTGCCAGCAGTACAGGGGCGGGCTACACCTTC. Translating gives CASSTGAGYTF. The genes are TRBV27 and TRBJ1-2; 7 bases align to TRBD1. Germline lookup yields CDR1 MNHEY and CDR2 SMNVEV (reference sequence). Germline trimming cut 5 bases from V and 8 bases from J; bases unmatched to any gene: 2. The CDR3 loop spans 11 amino acids.

A single count supports this clone. The chain has TRBV5-1 and TRBJ2-1, with D possibly TRBD1 on 5 matching bases. The CDR3 runs 14 residues. Germline lookup yields CDR1 SGHRS and CDR2 YFSETQ. V was cut by 3 bases and J by 6 bases, with 13 bases left in between. CDR3 nucleotide sequence: TGCGCCAGCAGCTCCGGACAACCAGGCAATGAGCAGTTCTTC. Residues: CASSSGQPGNEQFF.

The chain couples TRBV3-1 (or the pseudogene TRBV3-2) to TRBJ1-2, with 9 bases matching TRBD1. CDR1 LGHDT and CDR2 YNNKEL come from the germline V gene (reference sequence). The CDR3 runs to 19 residues. J gave up 0 bases and V 2 bases, and 13 bases lay outside the gene matches. DNA for the CDR3: TGTGCCAGCAGCCAAACTATACCCGGGACAGGGACCGCTAACTATGGCTACACCTTC. Translated: CASSQTIPGTGTANYGYTF.

The J gene is TRBJ1-1, the V gene TRBV21-1; TRBD1 is the table's D call and was not checked against the DNA. TRBV21-1 is annotated as a pseudogene. The CDR3 extends over 17 amino acids. The CDR3 spells CASNLRDRARGGTEAFF. Here the CDR3 DNA reads TGTGCCAGCAACCTCCGGGACAGGGCCAGAGGGGGGACTGAAGCTTTCTTT.

The sample holds one count of this clone. The genes are TRBV5-1 and TRBJ2-3; a possible D gene is TRBD1 (5 bases). Germline CDR1 reads SGHRS; CDR2 reads YFSETQ. The CDR3 covers 15 residues. V lost 6 bases and J lost 4, with 18 bases in between. The CDR3 sequence: CASTPAAQGSDTQYF. CDR3 in DNA: TGCGCCAGCACCCCGGCGGCGCAGGGATCAGATACGCAGTATTTT.

About this clone itself: The sample holds other DNA sequences that translate to the same CDR3. The chain recombines TRBV4-1 with TRBJ2-1, with D perhaps matching TRBD1 (5 bases). CDR3 length equals 13 residues. V dropped 6 bases and J dropped 7 bases, with 13 bases sitting between them. Germline V gene lookup returns CDR1 MGHRA and CDR2 YSYEKL. The CDR3 protein is CASSLRSGNEQFF. CDR3 DNA sequence: TGCGCCAGCAGTCTCCGATCAGGGAATGAGCAGTTCTTC.

This clone was recorded only once. The V and J genes are TRBV30 and TRBJ2-2, with D perhaps matching TRBD1 (5 bases). Trimming took 0 bases from V and 3 from J, leaving 8 bases between them. Germline V gene lookup returns CDR1 GTSNPN and CDR2 SVGIG (reference sequence). The CDR3 covers 14 residues. The CDR3 sequence is CAWSVKGYTGELFF. CDR3 in DNA: TGTGCCTGGAGTGTTAAGGGGTACACCGGGGAGCTGTTTTTT.

J is TRBJ1-1 and V is TRBV11-2; tentative D call: TRBD1 (5 bases). Looked up from germline, CDR1 is SGHAT and CDR2 is FQNNGV. The CDR3 contains 13 residues. Trimming took off 6 bases at V and 5 bases at J, with 13 bases between the two ends. The CDR3 nucleotides read TGTGCCAGCAGGCCGGGGGTAGGGACTGAAGCTTTCTTT. The encoded protein is CASRPGVGTEAFF.

The V gene is TRBV6-5, the J gene TRBJ1-4, with D maybe TRBD1 (6 bases). Trimming removed 8 bases from V and 7 bases from J, with 17 bases in between. The length of the CDR3 is 14 residues. Germline V gene data show CDR1 as MNHEY and CDR2 as SVGAGI. CDR3: CASRDTGAGEKLFF. The CDR3 DNA reads TGTGCCAGCCGGGACACCGGGGCCGGTGAAAAACTGTTTTTT.

This chain uses TRBV5-1 with TRBJ2-1, with TRBD2 matching over 8 bases. This CDR3 comprises 16 residues. V dropped 3 bases and J dropped 2; count of bases not matched to a gene: 7. The germline CDR1 and CDR2 sequences are SGHRS and YFSETQ. DNA of the CDR3: TGCGCCAGCAGCTCAGCTAGCGGGCACCCCTACAATGAGCAGTTCTTC. It is translated as CASSSASGHPYNEQFF.

The genes are TRBV27 and TRBJ2-5; D might be TRBD1 (5 bases). Trimming took 4 bases from V and 2 from J, leaving 8 bases between them. Germline CDR1 MNHEY, CDR2 SMNVEV (reference sequence). This CDR3 contains 13 residues. CDR3 amino acids: CASSWQGQETQYF. Written as DNA, the CDR3 is TGTGCCAGCAGTTGGCAGGGACAAGAGACCCAGTACTTC.

The chain's CDR3 is CASNRARADTQYF. CDR3 nucleotide sequence: TGTGCCAGTAACAGGGCTAGGGCAGATACGCAGTATTTT. The V call is TRBV19, the J call TRBJ2-3; D is possibly TRBD1 (6 bases). Trimming left V 7 bases short and J 4 bases short, with 12 bases between. Germline loops: CDR1 LNHDA, CDR2 SQIVND (reference sequence). The CDR3 loop spans 13 amino acids.

This chain connects TRBV25-1 to TRBJ2-1, with a possible D match to TRBD2 (7 bases). Germline lookup yields CDR1 MGHDK and CDR2 SYGVNS. The CDR3 spans 15 residues. The ends were cut back, 6 bases at V and 0 bases at J, with 12 bases in the middle. CDR3 region: CASRGAGASYNEQFF. In nucleotides, the CDR3 is TGTGCCAGCAGGGGGGCGGGGGCCTCCTACAATGAGCAGTTCTTC.

The chain is built from TRBV18 and TRBJ1-1; 8 nucleotides match TRBD1. The CDR3 contains 15 residues. Germline CDR1 KGHSH, CDR2 LQKENI. Losses at the gene ends were 2 bases for V and 1 base for J; bases not matched to a gene: 3. The CDR3 DNA reads as TGTGCCAGCTCACCATACGGGACAGGGAACACTGAAGCTTTCTTT. This translates into CASSPYGTGNTEAFF. Full variable domain (missing parts from reference TRBV18 and TRBJ1-1): NAGVMQNPRHLVRRRGQEARLRCSPMKGHSHVYWYRQLPEEGLKFMVYLQKENIIDESGMPKERFSAEFPKEGPSILRIQQVVRGDSAAYFCASSPYGTGNTEAFFGQGTRLTVV.

This clone was recorded once. This chain links TRBV5-4 with TRBJ2-1; 10 bases map to TRBD1. This CDR3 region has 15 residues. Germline-derived CDR1 and CDR2 are SGHNT and YYREEE (reference sequence). The J segment lost 8 bases and the V segment lost 0 bases, leaving 5 bases of the junction unmatched. The CDR3 here is CASSLGWGTGDEQFF. Written as DNA, the CDR3 is TGTGCCAGCAGCTTGGGTTGGGGGACAGGGGATGAGCAGTTCTTC.

This chain joins TRBV30 and TRBJ1-1; D uncertain. The CDR3 extends over 13 amino acids. Germline V gives CDR1 GTSNPN, CDR2 SVGIG (reference sequence). Trimming removed 4 bases at V and 5 bases at J, with 14 bases between. CDR3 nucleotide sequence: TGTGCCTGGATGGTTCAAGGCAGGACTGAAGCTTTCTTT. This codes for CAWMVQGRTEAFF.

The chain couples TRBV24-1 to TRBJ2-3; D perhaps matches TRBD2 (6 bases). Germline V gene lookup returns CDR1 KGHDR and CDR2 SFDVKD. This CDR3 is built from 17 residues. The V end was cut by 4 bases, the J end by 6 bases, with 22 bases between. The CDR3 DNA sequence: TGTGCCACCAGTGACTCCTCAGGGACCGGGGGTTGGGATACGCAGTATTTT. Translating it yields CATSDSSGTGGWDTQYF.

The CDR3 is CASKGGSRADTQYF. CDR3 DNA: TGTGCCAGCAAGGGCGGGAGTCGCGCAGATACGCAGTATTTT. This chain links TRBV28 with TRBJ2-3; 7 bases align to TRBD2. This CDR3 has 14 amino acids. With 7 bases clipped from V and 4 bases from J, the junction kept 8 bases outside the gene matches. Looked up from germline, CDR1 is MDHEN and CDR2 is SYDVKM.

The chain couples TRBV7-2 to TRBJ1-2; D unresolved. This CDR3 comprises 12 residues. In germline, CDR1 is SGHTA, CDR2 FQGNSA. V was trimmed by 5 bases and J by 5 bases, leaving 9 bases between them. In DNA form, the CDR3 reads TGTGCCAGCAGCGAGGTGGTATATGGCTACACCTTC. Encoded protein: CASSEVVYGYTF.